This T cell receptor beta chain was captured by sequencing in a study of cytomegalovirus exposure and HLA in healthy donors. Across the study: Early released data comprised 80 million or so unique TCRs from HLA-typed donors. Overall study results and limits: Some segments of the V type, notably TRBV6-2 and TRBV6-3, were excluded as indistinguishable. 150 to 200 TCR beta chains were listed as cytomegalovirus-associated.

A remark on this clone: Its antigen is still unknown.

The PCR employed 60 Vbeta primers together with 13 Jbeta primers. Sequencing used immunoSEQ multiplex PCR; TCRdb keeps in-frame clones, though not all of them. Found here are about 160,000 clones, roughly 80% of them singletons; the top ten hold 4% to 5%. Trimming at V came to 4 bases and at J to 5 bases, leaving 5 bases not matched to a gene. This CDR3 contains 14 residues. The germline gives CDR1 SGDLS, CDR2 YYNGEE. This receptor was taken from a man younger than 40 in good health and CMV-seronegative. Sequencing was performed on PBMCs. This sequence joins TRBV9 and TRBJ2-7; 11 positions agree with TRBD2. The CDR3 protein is CASSKLAGVHEQYF. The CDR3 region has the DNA TGTGCCAGCAGCAAACTAGCGGGAGTCCACGAGCAGTACTTC.